The source of this T cell receptor beta chain is a study of Ad26.COV2.S vaccination and SARS-CoV-2 variants. Overall study findings and caveats: Non-spike TCR breadth was similar in vaccine and placebo recipients.

V lost 8 bases to trimming and J lost 5 bases, with 16 bases between them. Germline V gives CDR1 GTSNPN, CDR2 SVGIG (reference sequence). The CDR3 runs to 13 residues. On this clone: Its antigen remains unidentified.

The treatment was: some 20 received Ad26.COV2.S at low or high dose, single or two shots; 5 received placebo; per-sample allocation not given. All samples were drawn on day 63, counting from the first vaccine or placebo injection. The protocol was immunoSEQ multiplex PCR, while the TCRdb copy is restricted to in-frame clones and leaves out a portion. The data show more than 300,000 clones, about 85% seen once. The V gene is TRBV30, the J gene TRBJ1-5, with D possibly TRBD1 on 6 matching bases. The sequence was collected from a person aged 18-65 years who received the Ad26.COV2.S COVID-19 vaccine or a placebo. The input for sequencing was peripheral blood, taken in a trial of Ad26.COV2.S vaccine versus placebo. As DNA, the CDR3 is TGTGCCGGCCAGGGGCAGCCCGATCAGCCCCAGCATTTT. Encoded protein: CAGQGQPDQPQHF.